The 24 T cell receptor beta chains given below trace back to one sample, sequenced in a study of glioma-infiltrating T cells. Using RNA template, CDR3s of TCR alpha and beta were amplified with iRepertoire arm-PCR. One entry per CDR3 protein, called by TCRdb with MiXCR from the multiplex PCR reads. Of approximately 40,000 distinct CDR3 sequences detected, approximately 20% appear once; the ten largest clones hold roughly 6%. Sequencing was carried out using glioma tissue, nonneoplastic brain tissue, or PBMCs (not recorded which). Receptors were obtained from a human donor with low-grade glioma or glioblastoma, undergoing nonglioma brain surgery, or in good health (not recorded which).

This clonotype was recorded at least ten times. V gene TRBV20-1 combines with J gene TRBJ2-3; either TRBD1 or TRBD2 may fit D (5 bases each). The ends were cut back, 5 bases at V and 2 bases at J, with 14 bases in the middle. Germline V gives CDR1 DFQATT, CDR2 SNEGSKA (reference sequence). There are 14 residues in the CDR3. This CDR3 is CSAGLPGATDTQYF. The CDR3 nucleotides read TGCAGTGCTGGACTGCCCGGGGCCACAGATACGCAGTATTTT.

On this clonotype: A much larger clone lies a single base off, so this may be a read error. In this CDR3 the conserved last residue, phenylalanine or tryptophan, is missing, so a read error is likely. This chain uses TRBV3-1 with TRBJ2-3; 7 nucleotides agree with TRBD1. Germline V gene data show CDR1 as LGHDT and CDR2 as YNNKEL (reference sequence). The V and J ends lost 4 bases and 1 base, in that order; junction bases with no gene match: 5. The CDR3 sequence is 15 residues long. This CDR3 is CASSPTGVRTDTQYL. Written as DNA, the CDR3 is TGTGCCAGCAGCCCTACAGGGGTTCGCACAGATACGCAGTATCTT.

This clonotype was picked up many times. The chain combines TRBV20-1 with TRBJ2-3, with D unclear. Germline V gene lookup returns CDR1 DFQATT and CDR2 SNEGSKA (reference sequence). The CDR3 runs 13 residues. Trimming took off 3 bases at V and 2 bases at J, with 9 bases between the two ends. DNA for the CDR3: TGCAGTGCTAGGGACGGTAACACAGATACGCAGTATTTT. Amino acid sequence: CSARDGNTDTQYF.

This clonotype has a handful of counts. V usage is TRBV11-2 and J usage is TRBJ2-3, with TRBD2 as a possible D gene (7 bases). V lost 5 bases, J lost 6 bases, and 24 bases lay in between. The germline gives CDR1 SGHAT, CDR2 FQNNGV. This CDR3 spans 17 amino acids. CDR3 nucleotides: TGTGCCAGCAGCCTCAAGGGGGGGACGAGAGGATCCGATACGCAGTATTTT. Amino acid sequence: CASSLKGGTRGSDTQYF. Based on the CDR3 plus reference TRBV11-2 and TRBJ2-3, the full variable domain is EAGVAQSPRYKIIEKRQSVAFWCNPISGHATLYWYQQILGQGPKLLIQFQNNGVVDDSQLPKDRFSAERLKGVDSTLKIQPAKLEDSAVYLCASSLKGGTRGSDTQYFGPGTRLTVL.

This clonotype has at least ten counts. This chain uses TRBV7-6 with TRBJ2-5; D is perhaps TRBD2 (6 bases). Germline CDR1 reads SGHVS; CDR2 reads FNYEAQ. Trimming cost V 5 bases and J 5 bases, with 6 bases left between them. This CDR3 is built from 11 residues. CDR3 sequence: CASSGRETQYF. The DNA of the CDR3 is TGTGCCAGCAGCGGGAGGGAGACCCAGTACTTC.

For this clonotype: Relative to the germline gene, one junction end is altered; a read error may explain this. The chain has TRBV15 and TRBJ2-4; D remains unclear. Germline-derived CDR1 and CDR2 are LNHNV and YYDKDF (reference sequence). This CDR3 is 11 amino acids long. CDR3 nucleotide sequence: TGTTCCACCAGCGATTCAAACATTCAGTACTTC. Protein sequence: CSTSDSNIQYF.

This clonotype was counted a few times. The chain is built from TRBV29-1 and TRBJ2-1, with 8 bases aligning to TRBD2. Losses at the gene ends were 4 bases for V and 0 bases for J; bases not matched to a gene: 2. Looked up from germline, CDR1 is SQVTM and CDR2 is ANQGSEA. This CDR3 contains 14 residues. The CDR3 coding sequence is TGCAGCGTTGTCGGGACTAGCTCCTACAATGAGCAGTTCTTC. Protein product: CSVVGTSSYNEQFF.

This clonotype has at least ten counts. The chain employs TRBV6-6 and TRBJ2-1; D remains ambiguous. CDR3 length: 15 amino acids. V was clipped by 2 bases and J by 5 bases, with 13 bases between them. CDR1 and CDR2 (germline): MNHNY, SVGAGI (reference sequence). CDR3 DNA sequence: TGTGCCAGCAGTTACGGGCCAAGTATTGACAATGAGCAGTTCTTC. It translates to CASSYGPSIDNEQFF.

This clonotype was counted between two and nine times. The chain combines TRBV11-2 with TRBJ2-3, with TRBD2 matching 10 bases. Unmatched junction bases numbered 15, after V lost 0 bases and J lost 0 bases. Germline lookup yields CDR1 SGHAT and CDR2 FQNNGV. The CDR3 loop spans 21 amino acids. CDR3 sequence reads: CASSLEFLAGDNSISTDTQYF. Here the CDR3 DNA reads TGTGCCAGCAGCTTAGAGTTCCTAGCGGGGGACAATTCTATCAGCACAGATACGCAGTATTTT.

This clonotype was counted a few times. The rearrangement uses TRBV3-1 and TRBJ2-3; 11 bases map to TRBD2. This CDR3 region has 17 residues. The V gene's germline CDR1 is LGHDT and CDR2 YNNKEL (reference sequence). The V and J ends lost 5 bases and 0 bases, in that order; junction bases with no gene match: 7. The CDR3 DNA follows: TGTGCCAGCAGCAGCGGACTAGCGGGTACTAGCACAGATACGCAGTATTTT. Protein sequence: CASSSGLAGTSTDTQYF.

The J gene is TRBJ2-6, the V gene TRBV2; TRBD1 matches at 8 bases. CDR3 length: 15 amino acids. Germline CDR1 and CDR2: SNHLY and FYNNEI. V was clipped by 6 bases and J by 4 bases; unmatched bases: 5. CDR3 residues: CASSRQGTGANVLTF. The DNA of the CDR3 is TGTGCCAGCAGCCGACAGGGGACAGGGGCCAACGTCCTGACTTTC. The complete variable domain, with remaining parts taken from reference TRBV2 and TRBJ2-6, reads EPEVTQTPSHQVTQMGQEVILRCVPISNHLYFYWYRQILGQKVEFLVSFYNNEISEKSEIFDDQFSVERPDGSNFTLKIRSTKLEDSAMYFCASSRQGTGANVLTFGAGSRLTVL.

This clonotype rates as medium-sized. V is TRBV6-1 and J is TRBJ2-7, with D possibly matching TRBD2 (5 bases). The CDR3 runs to 13 residues. Germline lookup yields CDR1 MNHNS and CDR2 SASEGT. V lost 7 bases to trimming and J lost 2 bases, with 12 bases between them. CDR3 coding DNA: TGTGCCAGCAAGAGGGTAGCAACCTACGAGCAGTACTTC. Its translation: CASKRVATYEQYF.

The sample holds many counts of this clonotype. This rearrangement joins TRBV7-9 to TRBJ2-3; D is undetermined. The CDR3 extends over 12 amino acids. Germline CDR1 SEHNR, CDR2 FQNEAQ (reference sequence). V was clipped by 0 bases and J by 6 bases, with 4 bases between them. The CDR3 DNA follows: TGTGCCAGCAGCTTAGCAACCGATACGCAGTATTTT. This encodes CASSLATDTQYF.

This clonotype was observed at least ten times. The rearrangement uses TRBV19 and TRBJ1-1, with D maybe TRBD1 (5 bases). Trimming shortened V by 6 bases and J by 5 bases, and 16 bases separated the two germline ends. CDR1 is LNHDA and CDR2 is SQIVND in the germline V gene (reference sequence). The CDR3 is 14 residues long. CDR3: CASRPPGGGTEAFF. CDR3 DNA: TGTGCCAGTAGACCCCCGGGGGGGGGAACTGAAGCTTTCTTT.

This clonotype was seen ten or more times. The J gene is TRBJ2-3, the V gene TRBV20-1; no clear D. CDR1 and CDR2 (germline): DFQATT, SNEGSKA (reference sequence). The CDR3 length is 12 residues. With 7 bases removed from V and 4 bases from J, the gap between germline ends came to 12 bases. CDR3 in DNA: TGCAGTGTCCAGATTGGTCCAGATACGCAGTATTTT. This gives the protein CSVQIGPDTQYF.

This clonotype has just a few counts. J is TRBJ2-7 and V is TRBV5-1, with TRBD2 identical over 8 bases. The trim removed 4 bases at V and 5 bases at J, leaving 8 bases unmatched. The CDR3 is 14 amino acids. Germline CDR1 and CDR2: SGHRS and YFSETQ. Here the CDR3 reads CASSPGGGNHEQYV. The CDR3, as DNA: TGCGCCAGCAGCCCCGGGGGGGGGAACCACGAGCAGTACGTC.

Ten or more counts support this clonotype. The chain combines TRBV28 with TRBJ1-5; weak D call: TRBD1 (6 bases). The CDR3 totals 15 residues. Per the germline V gene, CDR1 is MDHEN and CDR2 is SYDVKM. V was pared by 7 bases and J by 2 bases, with 15 bases between. The CDR3: CASTLGAPGNQPQHF. DNA for the CDR3: TGTGCCAGCACTCTGGGGGCGCCGGGCAATCAGCCCCAGCATTTT.

In this sample, this clonotype turned up many times. The V and J genes are TRBV6-1 and TRBJ1-1; 9 nucleotides align to TRBD1. The V segment lost 6 bases and the J segment 3 bases; nucleotides outside the gene matches: 17. The germline gives CDR1 MNHNS, CDR2 SASEGT. This CDR3 is built from 18 residues. CDR3 sequence reads: CASSRDGTGLTGDTEAFF. CDR3 DNA: TGTGCCAGCAGCAGAGACGGGACAGGGCTAACTGGGGACACTGAAGCTTTCTTT.

This clonotype was counted only a few times. This chain connects TRBV12-5 to TRBJ2-2, with TRBD1 matching over 10 bases. Trimming at V came to 7 bases and at J to 3 bases, leaving 5 bases not matched to a gene. CDR3 size: 15 residues. Per germline, CDR1 LGHNT and CDR2 FRNRAP. As DNA, the CDR3 is TGTGCTAGTGCCGTCGGGACAGGGGACACCGGGGAGCTGTTTTTT. Protein: CASAVGTGDTGELFF.

In its sample, this clonotype was seen many times. The V call is TRBV6-1, the J call TRBJ2-7, with D perhaps matching TRBD1 (6 bases). V lost 5 bases and J lost 12, with 20 bases in between. Germline assignment: CDR1 MNHNS and CDR2 SASEGT. The CDR3 has 13 residues. For the CDR3, the DNA is TGTGCCAGCAGTTCCAGCCAAGGACAGTCTCGGTACTTC. Protein sequence: CASSSSQGQSRYF.

This clonotype was seen many times. The chain has TRBV29-1 and TRBJ2-1, with unresolved D. CDR3 size: 11 residues. The V gene's germline CDR1 is SQVTM and CDR2 ANQGSEA. V shed 8 bases and J shed 7 bases, with 12 bases lying between them. The CDR3 reads CSSLGENEQFF. The CDR3 DNA reads as TGCAGCTCTCTAGGCGAGAATGAGCAGTTCTTC.

There are many counts of this clonotype. The gene calls are TRBV6-1 and TRBJ1-5, with a tentative D call TRBD1 (6 bases). The V end was cut by 9 bases, the J end by 6 bases, with 15 bases between. This CDR3 spans 13 amino acids. Germline CDR1 is MNHNS and CDR2 is SASEGT. CDR3 sequence reads: CASSTGMGQPQHF. Written as DNA, the CDR3 is TGTGCCAGTTCAACAGGGATGGGTCAGCCCCAGCATTTT.

This clonotype was detected ten times or more. The genes are TRBV12-3 or TRBV12-4 and TRBJ1-1; possible D gene TRBD1, 6 bases. CDR3 size: 15 residues. Trimming shortened V by 3 bases and J by 0 bases, and 11 bases separated the two germline ends. The CDR3 here is CASSLGAPLNTEAFF. CDR3 DNA: TGTGCCAGCAGTTTGGGGGCTCCCCTGAACACTGAAGCTTTCTTT.

The V call is TRBV9, the J call TRBJ2-1; TRBD1 matches at 7 bases. CDR3 size: 15 residues. Germline trimming cut 4 bases from V and 8 bases from J; bases unmatched to any gene: 12. The germline CDR1 and CDR2 sequences are SGDLS and YYNGEE. CDR3 amino acids: CASSSPGQGVYEQFF. The CDR3 nucleotides are TGTGCCAGCAGCTCCCCCGGGCAGGGGGTCTATGAGCAGTTCTTC.